The 25 T cell receptor beta chains given below trace back to one sample, sequenced in a study of blood T cell repertoires in COVID-19 (dated by TCRdb to 2020 to 2021). Libraries were prepared through the immunoSEQ multiplex PCR assay. As stored in TCRdb, this immuneACCESS dataset retains in-frame rearrangements with V and J assigned. A fraction of the clones does not appear; measured against another copy, unresolved V genes explain less than half of the discrepancy, and the remainder lacks a known reason. For this sample the table gives about 200,000 clones, of which 75% to 85% were detected only once. Of the sample, about 10% is held by the ten largest clones. Specimen: PBMCs or T cells enriched from blood (not recorded which). The receptors stem from a man in his forties who had recovered from COVID-19.

The V and J genes are TRBV7-9 and TRBJ1-3; D is perhaps TRBD1 (6 bases). The CDR3 has 15 residues. Germline CDR1 reads SEHNR; CDR2 reads FQNEAQ (reference sequence). V gave up 5 bases and J gave up 2 bases, with 13 bases separating them. The CDR3 DNA reads as TGTGCCAGCAGCCCCGGGACAAATCCTGGAAACACCATATATTTT. Encoded protein: CASSPGTNPGNTIYF. The full variable domain, completed using reference TRBV7-9 and TRBJ1-3, is DTGVSQNPRHKITKRGQNVTFRCDPISEHNRLYWYRQTLGQGPEFLTYFQNEAQLEKSRLLSDRFSAERPKGSFSTLEIQRTEQGDSAMYLCASSPGTNPGNTIYFGEGSWLTVV.

The chain recombines TRBV19 with TRBJ1-6; 7 bases map to TRBD1. CDR3 length: 14 amino acids. Trimming removed 2 bases from V and 10 bases from J; junction bases left unmatched: 5. Germline-derived CDR1 and CDR2 are LNHDA and SQIVND (reference sequence). The CDR3 loop reads CASSITGVESPLHF. CDR3 DNA sequence: TGTGCCAGTAGTATAACAGGGGTGGAATCACCCCTCCACTTT. The entire variable domain, with the rest obtained from reference TRBV19 and TRBJ1-6, is as follows: DGGITQSPKYLFRKEGQNVTLSCEQNLNHDAMYWYRQDPGQGLRLIYYSQIVNDFQKGDIAEGYSVSREKKESFPLTVTSAQKNPTAFYLCASSITGVESPLHFGNGTRLTVT.

CDR3 loop: CASSIWTGSVEQYF. CDR3 DNA sequence: TGTGCCAGTAGTATCTGGACAGGGTCAGTCGAGCAGTACTTC. The chain employs TRBV19 and TRBJ2-7, with 8 bases identical to TRBD1. The V segment lost 3 bases and the J segment 6 bases; nucleotides outside the gene matches: 7. The CDR3 loop spans 14 amino acids. Germline V gene sequence: CDR1 LNHDA, CDR2 SQIVND (reference sequence).

The chain is built from TRBV7-9 and TRBJ2-5, with D perhaps TRBD1 (6 bases). The CDR3 consists of 14 residues. V was pared by 2 bases and J by 2 bases, with 9 bases between. Looked up from germline, CDR1 is SEHNR and CDR2 is FQNEAQ (reference sequence). Here the CDR3 DNA reads TGTGCCAGCAGCTTAAATACAGGGCAAGAGACCCAGTACTTC. As protein: CASSLNTGQETQYF. The variable domain in full, completed from reference TRBV7-9 and TRBJ2-5, reads DTGVSQNPRHKITKRGQNVTFRCDPISEHNRLYWYRQTLGQGPEFLTYFQNEAQLEKSRLLSDRFSAERPKGSFSTLEIQRTEQGDSAMYLCASSLNTGQETQYFGPGTRLLVL.

J is TRBJ2-3 and V is TRBV28; 8 bases line up with TRBD1. Trimming took 2 bases from V and 1 from J; bases not matched to a gene: 2. The germline V gene encodes CDR1 MDHEN and CDR2 SYDVKM. The CDR3 consists of 15 residues. CDR3 amino acids: CASSLPGQGTDTQYF. Written as DNA, the CDR3 is TGTGCCAGCAGTTTACCGGGACAGGGCACAGATACGCAGTATTTT.

V usage is TRBV7-3 and J usage is TRBJ2-1, with 7 bases matching TRBD1. V trimming: 4 bases; J trimming: 3 bases; junction bases outside the gene matches: 9. Germline lookup yields CDR1 SGHTA and CDR2 FQGTGA. The CDR3 loop spans 16 amino acids. Here the CDR3 reads CASSSNRDRNYNEQFF. As DNA, the CDR3 is TGTGCCAGCAGCTCAAACAGGGACAGAAACTACAATGAGCAGTTCTTC.

The CDR3 protein is CASSQNGTGGNEETQYF. CDR3 in DNA: TGTGCCAGCAGCCAAAACGGCACAGGGGGGAATGAGGAGACCCAGTACTTC. The chain has TRBV3-1 (or the pseudogene TRBV3-2) and TRBJ2-5; the match to TRBD1 covers 8 bases. Trimming cost V 2 bases and J 5 bases; bases outside gene matches: 13. The CDR3 consists of 17 residues. Germline V gene lookup returns CDR1 LGHDT and CDR2 YNNKEL (reference sequence).

Here the CDR3 reads CASSETGRNQPQHF. The CDR3 DNA follows: TGTGCCAGCAGCGAAACAGGGCGTAATCAGCCCCAGCATTTT. V usage is TRBV7-2 and J usage is TRBJ1-5, with D possibly being TRBD1 (6 bases). V lost 5 bases and J 4 bases, leaving 12 bases between the germline ends. The CDR3 covers 14 residues. Looked up from germline, CDR1 is SGHTA and CDR2 is FQGNSA.

This clone was observed once. The chain combines TRBV7-6 with TRBJ2-7, with 8 bases that match TRBD2. J was trimmed by 2 bases and V by 7 bases; bases with no gene match: 10. CDR1 and CDR2 (germline): SGHVS, FNYEAQ. There are 15 residues in the CDR3. For the CDR3, the DNA is TGTGCCAGCAAGCTTGAGGAAGCGGGGGCCTACGAGCAGTACTTC. It encodes CASKLEEAGAYEQYF.

This chain joins TRBV5-1 and TRBJ2-3, with 9 bases fitting TRBD1. The V and J ends lost 4 bases and 0 bases, in that order; junction bases with no gene match: 3. The germline V gene encodes CDR1 SGHRS and CDR2 YFSETQ. CDR3 length equals 15 residues. CDR3 sequence: CASSKGQGSTDTQYF. Here the CDR3 DNA reads TGCGCCAGCAGCAAAGGACAGGGGAGCACAGATACGCAGTATTTT.

The chain carries TRBV4-3 and TRBJ1-1; 8 bases are a match to TRBD1. CDR1 is LGHNA, CDR2 YSLEER, per germline. Trimming took 2 bases from V and 1 from J; bases not matched to a gene: 0. This CDR3 has 14 amino acids. The CDR3 region has the DNA TGCGCCAGCAGCCAAACAGGGGGGAACACTGAAGCTTTCTTT. Protein sequence: CASSQTGGNTEAFF.

The chain employs TRBV5-4 and TRBJ1-1; D is unclear. This CDR3 is built from 15 residues. The V and J ends lost 4 bases and 0 bases respectively, with 13 bases between them. The germline gives CDR1 SGHNT, CDR2 YYREEE (reference sequence). CDR3 residues: CASSQVRGMNTEAFF. CDR3 in DNA: TGTGCCAGCAGCCAGGTTCGGGGAATGAACACTGAAGCTTTCTTT.

The gene calls are TRBV4-1 and TRBJ2-1, with 7 bases fitting TRBD2. Germline V lookup: CDR1 MGHRA, CDR2 YSYEKL. V was clipped by 0 bases and J by 0 bases; unmatched bases: 8. This CDR3 spans 18 amino acids. CDR3 coding DNA: TGCGCCAGCAGCCAAGATTTCAGGACGGGGGGCTCCTACAATGAGCAGTTCTTC. Its translation is CASSQDFRTGGSYNEQFF.

J is TRBJ1-1 and V is TRBV10-3; TRBD1 matches at 8 bases. The CDR3 consists of 12 residues. In germline, CDR1 is ENHRY, CDR2 SYGVKD. V was pared by 8 bases and J by 11 bases, with 10 bases of the junction left unmatched. CDR3 nucleotide sequence: TGTGCCATCCAGGGAGACGGACAGGGTGCTTTCTTT. This translates into CAIQGDGQGAFF.

This chain joins TRBV27 and TRBJ1-2, with 7 bases lining up with TRBD1. Germline V gene sequence: CDR1 MNHEY, CDR2 SMNVEV (reference sequence). This CDR3 has 13 amino acids. V lost 3 bases, J lost 7 bases, and 5 bases stayed unmatched. In DNA form, the CDR3 reads TGTGCCAGCAGTTTGCAGGGGGTGAGTGGCTACACCTTC. Amino acid sequence: CASSLQGVSGYTF.

The V call is TRBV20-1, the J call TRBJ1-3; D is ambiguous. CDR1 DFQATT and CDR2 SNEGSKA come from the germline V gene (reference sequence). V was trimmed by 3 bases and J by 4 bases, leaving 10 bases between them. CDR3 length equals 13 residues. The DNA of the CDR3 is TGCAGTGCTAGTGCCCCTCAGGGAAACACCATATATTTT. Its translation: CSASAPQGNTIYF.

V is TRBV5-1 and J is TRBJ1-2; 8 bases align to TRBD1. Trimming took 4 bases from V and 6 from J; bases not matched to a gene: 5. Germline lookup yields CDR1 SGHRS and CDR2 YFSETQ. The CDR3 has 13 amino acids. The CDR3 nucleotides read TGCGCCAGCAGCAATGGACAGGGTGATGGCTACACCTTC. Translated, it gives CASSNGQGDGYTF.

This chain connects TRBV7-2 to TRBJ2-3, with D possibly being TRBD2 (6 bases). CDR3 length: 14 residues. V was trimmed by 7 bases and J by 5 bases, leaving 16 bases between them. Per the germline V gene, CDR1 is SGHTA and CDR2 is FQGNSA. The CDR3 DNA follows: TGTGCCAGCACGCGGGACCCGGCGGGAGATACGCAGTATTTT. Residues: CASTRDPAGDTQYF. Full variable domain (missing parts from reference TRBV7-2 and TRBJ2-3): GAGVSQSPSNKVTEKGKDVELRCDPISGHTALYWYRQSLGQGLEFLIYFQGNSAPDKSGLPSDRFSAERTGGSVSTLTIQRTQQEDSAVYLCASTRDPAGDTQYFGPGTRLTVL.

The chain carries TRBV27 and TRBJ1-5; the match to TRBD1 covers 10 bases. In germline, CDR1 is MNHEY, CDR2 SMNVEV (reference sequence). CDR3 length equals 18 residues. V lost 3 bases and J lost 4; bases outside the gene matches: 12. As DNA, the CDR3 is TGTGCCAGCAGTTTGGGGGGACAGGGGATTACGGGAAATCAGCCCCAGCATTTT. Its protein product is CASSLGGQGITGNQPQHF.

This rearrangement joins TRBV5-1 to TRBJ2-1, with TRBD1 as a possible D gene (7 bases). This CDR3 region has 15 residues. Germline CDR1 and CDR2: SGHRS and YFSETQ. V gave up 4 bases and J gave up 4 bases, with 15 bases separating them. The CDR3 DNA is TGCGCCAGCAGCCTACGGAGGGGGCCTTACAATGAGCAGTTCTTC. It translates to CASSLRRGPYNEQFF.

This chain uses TRBV28 with TRBJ2-7; D possibly corresponds to TRBD1 (5 bases). The CDR3 contains 15 residues. The germline V and J ends were trimmed by 5 bases and 4 bases, with 18 bases remaining between them. The germline V gene has CDR1 MDHEN and CDR2 SYDVKM. The CDR3 reads CASSPYEAGHYEQYF. CDR3 in DNA: TGTGCCAGCAGTCCCTATGAGGCAGGACATTACGAGCAGTACTTC.

V usage is TRBV27 and J usage is TRBJ1-2; 7 bases are a match to TRBD1. V shed 2 bases and J 2 bases; nucleotides not matched to a gene: 2. This CDR3 contains 14 residues. Germline V CDR1 and CDR2: MNHEY, SMNVEV (reference sequence). CDR3 nucleotides: TGTGCCAGCAGTTTAAAGGGACAGAACTATGGCTACACCTTC. It specifies CASSLKGQNYGYTF.

This clone occurred once. The J gene is TRBJ2-1, the V gene TRBV7-6, with 10 bases that match TRBD2. The ends lost 5 bases at V and 8 bases at J; junction bases unmatched: 18. The V gene's germline CDR1 is SGHVS and CDR2 FNYEAQ. This CDR3 spans 18 amino acids. CDR3 nucleotide sequence: TGTGCCAGCAGCCCCGCTCTAGCGGGAGCGGAGTACGCCCATGAGCAGTTCTTC. It codes for CASSPALAGAEYAHEQFF.

This clone was seen a single time. The genes are TRBV24-1 and TRBJ1-1; D is uncertain. The CDR3 runs 13 residues. The germline gives CDR1 KGHDR, CDR2 SFDVKD. Trimming pared 3 bases from V and 10 bases from J, leaving 14 bases between. The CDR3, as DNA: TGTGCCACCAGTGATGCAGGAACTCTGGGAGCTTTCTTT. Encoded protein: CATSDAGTLGAFF.

The rearrangement joins TRBV21-1 to TRBJ2-5; whether TRBD2, the table's D call, matches the DNA was not checked. TRBV21-1 is noted as a pseudogene. The CDR3 totals 14 residues. The CDR3: CASSKGRVQETQYF. CDR3 coding DNA: TGTGCCAGCAGCAAAGGTCGGGTCCAAGAGACCCAGTACTTC.